The clone carrying this TCR beta chain has just one count. The antigen is not known. Libraries were prepared by immunoSEQ multiplex PCR; TCRdb keeps only in-frame clonotypes and omits some of them. The top ten hold 1.5% to 2% of the sample, which has about 200,000 clones, around 94% seen once. The data stem from a study of T cell responses to AZD1222 COVID-19 vaccine. The study, taken as a whole, reports: Vaccine-associated CD4 TCRs ranged over spike, dominating at 160-218 and 743-854. Repertoire sampling was restricted to post-peak T cell response timepoints. Baseline seropositivity characterized only a handful of AZD1222 recipients. Donor demographics were predominantly white British with a female majority; clonal diversity may be underestimated.

CDR1 MNHEY and CDR2 SMNVEV come from the germline V gene (reference sequence). Trimming removed 0 bases from V and 8 bases from J; junction bases left unmatched: 8. The CDR3 loop spans 16 amino acids. J is TRBJ2-1 and V is TRBV27; 9 positions agree with TRBD1. The origin of this receptor is an adult who received the MenACWY meningococcal vaccine as a control. The sample consisted of peripheral blood, taken 28 days after the second dose of the MenACWY control vaccine. CDR3: CASSLSPGQGFHEQFF. The CDR3 DNA follows: TGTGCCAGCAGTTTATCGCCGGGACAGGGTTTCCATGAGCAGTTCTTC.